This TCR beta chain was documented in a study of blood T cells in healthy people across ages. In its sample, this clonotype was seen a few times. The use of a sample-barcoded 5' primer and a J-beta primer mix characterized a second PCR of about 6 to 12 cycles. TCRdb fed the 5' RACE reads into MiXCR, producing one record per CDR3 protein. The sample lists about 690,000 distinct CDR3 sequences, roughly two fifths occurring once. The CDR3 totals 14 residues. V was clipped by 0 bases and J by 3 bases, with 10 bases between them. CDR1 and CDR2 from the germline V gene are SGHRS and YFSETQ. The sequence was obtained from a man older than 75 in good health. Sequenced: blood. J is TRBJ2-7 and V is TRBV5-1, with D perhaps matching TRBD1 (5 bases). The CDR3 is CASSLGSGNYEQYF. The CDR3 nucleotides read TGCGCCAGCAGCTTGGGTTCAGGGAACTACGAGCAGTACTTC.